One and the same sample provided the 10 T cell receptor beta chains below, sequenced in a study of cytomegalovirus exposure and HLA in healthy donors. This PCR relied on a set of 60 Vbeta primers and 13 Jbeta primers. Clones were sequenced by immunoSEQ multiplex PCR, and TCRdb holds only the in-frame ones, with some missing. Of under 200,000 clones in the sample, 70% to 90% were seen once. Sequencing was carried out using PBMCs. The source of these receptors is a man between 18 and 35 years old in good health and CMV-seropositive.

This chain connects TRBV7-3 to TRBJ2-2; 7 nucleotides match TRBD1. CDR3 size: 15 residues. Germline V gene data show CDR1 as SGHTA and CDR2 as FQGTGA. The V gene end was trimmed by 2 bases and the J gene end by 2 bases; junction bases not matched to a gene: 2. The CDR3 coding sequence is TGTGCCAGCAGCTTATGGGACAGCAACACCGGGGAGCTGTTTTTT. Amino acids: CASSLWDSNTGELFF. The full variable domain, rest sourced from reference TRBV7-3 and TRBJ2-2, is GAGVSQTPSNKVTEKGKYVELRCDPISGHTALYWYRQSLGQGPEFLIYFQGTGAADDSGLPNDRFFAVRPEGSVSTLKIQRTERGDSAVYLCASSLWDSNTGELFFGEGSRLTVL.

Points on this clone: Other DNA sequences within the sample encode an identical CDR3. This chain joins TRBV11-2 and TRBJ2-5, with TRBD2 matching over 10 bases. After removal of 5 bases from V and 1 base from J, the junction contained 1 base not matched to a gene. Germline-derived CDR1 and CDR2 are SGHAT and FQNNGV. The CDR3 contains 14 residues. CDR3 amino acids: CASSPSGGQETQYF. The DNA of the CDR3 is TGTGCCAGCAGCCCTAGCGGGGGCCAAGAGACCCAGTACTTC.

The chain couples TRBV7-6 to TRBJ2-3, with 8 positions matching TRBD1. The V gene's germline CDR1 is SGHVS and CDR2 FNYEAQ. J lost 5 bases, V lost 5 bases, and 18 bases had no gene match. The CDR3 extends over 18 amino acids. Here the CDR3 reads CASSPLVAGGAGRDTQYF. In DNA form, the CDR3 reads TGTGCCAGCAGCCCCTTGGTGGCAGGGGGCGCGGGGCGAGATACGCAGTATTTT.

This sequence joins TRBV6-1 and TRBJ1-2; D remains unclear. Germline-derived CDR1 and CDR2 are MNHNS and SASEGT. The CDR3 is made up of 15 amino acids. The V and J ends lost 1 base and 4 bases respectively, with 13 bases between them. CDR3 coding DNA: TGTGCCAGCAGTGAAGGACCGGGGATGGGCTATGGCTACACCTTC. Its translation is CASSEGPGMGYGYTF.

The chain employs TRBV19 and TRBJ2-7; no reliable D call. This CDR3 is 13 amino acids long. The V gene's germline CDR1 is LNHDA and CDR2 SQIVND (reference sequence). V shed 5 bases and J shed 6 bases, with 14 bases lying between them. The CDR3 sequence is CASSSGGPGEQYF. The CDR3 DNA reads TGTGCCAGTAGTTCCGGTGGGCCCGGCGAGCAGTACTTC.

The CDR3 here is CASSMTGTGGEQYF. The CDR3 nucleotides read TGCGCCAGCAGCATGACCGGGACAGGCGGCGAGCAGTACTTC. J is TRBJ2-7 and V is TRBV5-1; TRBD1 aligns across 8 bases. The V gene's germline CDR1 is SGHRS and CDR2 YFSETQ. V was clipped by 4 bases and J by 6 bases; unmatched bases: 9. This CDR3 is 14 amino acids long.

CDR3 region: CASSLTDRGYEQYF. CDR3 bases: TGTGCCAGCAGCTTAACTGACAGGGGCTACGAGCAGTACTTC. The rearrangement joins TRBV11-2 to TRBJ2-7; 8 bases match TRBD1. Trimming removed 2 bases from V and 3 bases from J; junction bases left unmatched: 3. CDR3 length: 14 residues. Germline V gene lookup returns CDR1 SGHAT and CDR2 FQNNGV.

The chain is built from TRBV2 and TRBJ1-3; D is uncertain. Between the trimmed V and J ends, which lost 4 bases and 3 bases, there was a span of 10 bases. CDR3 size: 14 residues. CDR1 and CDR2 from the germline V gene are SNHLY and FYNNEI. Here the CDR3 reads CASSVGRNGNTIYF. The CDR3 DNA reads TGTGCCAGCAGTGTTGGCAGAAATGGAAACACCATATATTTT.

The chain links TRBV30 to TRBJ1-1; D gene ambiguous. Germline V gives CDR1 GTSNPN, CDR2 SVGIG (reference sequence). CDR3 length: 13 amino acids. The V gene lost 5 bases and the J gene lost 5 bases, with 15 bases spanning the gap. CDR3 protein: CAWGRWEGTEAFF. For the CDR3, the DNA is TGTGCCTGGGGGAGGTGGGAGGGAACTGAAGCTTTCTTT.

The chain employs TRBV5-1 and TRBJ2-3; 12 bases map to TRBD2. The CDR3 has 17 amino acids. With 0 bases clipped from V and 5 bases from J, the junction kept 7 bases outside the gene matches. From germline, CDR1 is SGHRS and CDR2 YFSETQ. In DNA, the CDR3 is TGCGCCAGCAGCTTGGGGGCTAGCGGGGGGGCCCTAGATACGCAGTATTTT. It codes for CASSLGASGGALDTQYF.